Below are 28 T cell receptor beta chains sequenced from a single sample in a study of cytotoxic CD8 clonotypes in ibrutinib-treated CLL. Here immunoSEQ multiplex PCR was the method, and the copy in TCRdb shows in-frame clones only, minus some. The sample holds 30,000 or so clones, roughly 76% seen once. The sample was PBMCs, taken after 36 months of ibrutinib treatment. All receptors come from a human donor with chronic lymphocytic leukemia.

J is TRBJ2-2 and V is TRBV4-1; D remains unclear. The germline gives CDR1 MGHRA, CDR2 YSYEKL. The CDR3 runs to 16 residues. V was shortened by 1 base and J by 2 bases, with 11 bases between the two germline ends. CDR3 region: CASSQVYGLNTGELFF. CDR3 DNA sequence: TGCGCCAGCAGCCAAGTTTATGGTCTAAACACCGGGGAGCTGTTTTTT.

CDR3 sequence: CASSFTGGNQPQHF. CDR3 in DNA: TGTGCCAGCAGTTTTACAGGGGGCAATCAGCCCCAGCATTTT. V usage is TRBV27 and J usage is TRBJ1-5; the match to TRBD1 covers 7 bases. This CDR3 comprises 14 residues. Germline V lookup: CDR1 MNHEY, CDR2 SMNVEV (reference sequence). V shed 3 bases, J shed 2 bases, and the junction held 1 base outside the gene matches.

This chain uses TRBV27 with TRBJ1-5; TRBD1 might be the D (5 bases). Germline lookup yields CDR1 MNHEY and CDR2 SMNVEV (reference sequence). This CDR3 spans 14 amino acids. V lost 3 bases and J 1 base, leaving 7 bases between the germline ends. This chain's CDR3 is CASSLQGSNQPQHF. The CDR3 nucleotides read TGTGCCAGCAGTTTGCAGGGAAGCAATCAGCCCCAGCATTTT.

CDR3 sequence: CASSWSGDTEAFF. In DNA, the CDR3 is TGTGCCAGCAGCTGGTCGGGGGACACTGAAGCTTTCTTT. The chain is built from TRBV9 and TRBJ1-1; tentative D call: TRBD1 (5 bases). CDR3 length: 13 amino acids. V was trimmed by 4 bases and J by 3 bases, leaving 10 bases between them. Germline lookup yields CDR1 SGDLS and CDR2 YYNGEE. Drawing the rest from reference TRBV9 and TRBJ1-1, the complete variable domain is DSGVTQTPKHLITATGQRVTLRCSPRSGDLSVYWYQQSLDQGLQFLIQYYNGEERAKGNILERFSAQQFPDLHSELNLSSLELGDSALYFCASSWSGDTEAFFGQGTRLTVV.

The chain has TRBV6-5 and TRBJ2-2; TRBD2 matches 11 bases. J gave up 6 bases and V 1 base, and 1 base lay outside the gene matches. Germline V gene lookup returns CDR1 MNHEY and CDR2 SVGAGI. The CDR3 is made up of 15 amino acids. CDR3: CASSYLAGGPGELFF. The CDR3 nucleotides are TGTGCCAGCAGTTACTTAGCGGGGGGGCCCGGGGAGCTGTTTTTT.

The chain joins TRBV29-1 to TRBJ2-3; D might be TRBD2 (5 bases). The V end lost 6 bases, the J end lost 2 bases, and 15 bases lay between the germline ends. Germline-derived CDR1 and CDR2 are SQVTM and ANQGSEA. CDR3 length: 14 residues. The DNA for the CDR3 is TGCAGCGTGAGGGTAGATCCCTCCACAGATACGCAGTATTTT. Its protein is CSVRVDPSTDTQYF.

The chain uses TRBV5-1 and TRBJ1-6, with D uncertain. The V gene's germline CDR1 is SGHRS and CDR2 YFSETQ. The CDR3 contains 12 residues. V lost 4 bases, J lost 12 bases, and 11 bases lay in between. CDR3 in amino acids: CASSPDGLPLHF. The CDR3 DNA reads TGCGCCAGCAGCCCTGATGGTTTACCCCTCCACTTT.

The chain joins TRBV5-8 to TRBJ2-1; no definite D call. Germline CDR1 and CDR2: SGHTS and YDEGEE. The CDR3 totals 12 residues. V was cut by 0 bases and J by 8 bases, with 6 bases left in between. CDR3 sequence reads: CASSLEGYEQFF. The CDR3 nucleotides read TGTGCCAGCAGCTTGGAAGGGTATGAGCAGTTCTTC.

J is TRBJ2-1 and V is TRBV19; D remains ambiguous. V lost 7 bases, J lost 4 bases, and 17 bases lay in between. The CDR3 contains 15 residues. The germline CDR1 and CDR2 sequences are LNHDA and SQIVND (reference sequence). The CDR3 spells CASTIGPLIYNEQFF. DNA of the CDR3: TGTGCCAGTACAATAGGACCCCTGATTTACAATGAGCAGTTCTTC.

V gene TRBV2 combines with J gene TRBJ2-3; D gene ambiguous. Germline-derived CDR1 and CDR2 are SNHLY and FYNNEI. The V end was cut by 4 bases, the J end by 6 bases, with 14 bases between. The CDR3 runs 14 residues. CDR3 in DNA: TGTGCCAGCAGTGGAACCGCAACCCCCGATACGCAGTATTTT. It is translated as CASSGTATPDTQYF.

V and J are TRBV27 and TRBJ1-4; the D gene is possibly TRBD1 (5 bases). With 6 bases removed from V and 7 bases from J, the gap between germline ends came to 15 bases. Germline V gives CDR1 MNHEY, CDR2 SMNVEV (reference sequence). This CDR3 contains 14 residues. The CDR3 loop is CASSPGRASEKLFF. CDR3 nucleotides: TGTGCCAGCAGCCCAGGGAGGGCGAGTGAAAAACTGTTTTTT.

With regard to this clone: One junction end disagrees with the germline gene, perhaps due to a read error. The same CDR3 is also encoded by other DNA sequences in this sample. The chain recombines TRBV9 with TRBJ2-2, with 7 bases matching TRBD1. This CDR3 is 15 amino acids long. CDR1 and CDR2 from the germline V gene are SGDLS and YYNGEE. CDR3: CASSVGDSSTGELFF. In DNA form, the CDR3 reads TGTGCCAGTAGCGTAGGGGACAGCTCCACCGGGGAGCTGTTTTTT.

V gene TRBV11-2 combines with J gene TRBJ1-2, with D perhaps matching TRBD1 (6 bases). Germline values: CDR1 SGHAT, CDR2 FQNNGV. The V end lost 4 bases, the J end lost 4 bases, and 16 bases lay between the germline ends. This CDR3 region has 15 residues. The CDR3 loop reads CASSSYRERSYGYTF. In nucleotides, the CDR3 is TGTGCCAGCAGCTCCTACAGGGAAAGGAGCTATGGCTACACCTTC.

The genes are TRBV7-9 and TRBJ2-2; 8 positions match TRBD1. The CDR3 length is 15 residues. CDR1 and CDR2 from the germline V gene are SEHNR and FQNEAQ (reference sequence). With 5 bases clipped from V and 6 bases from J, the junction kept 8 bases outside the gene matches. The CDR3 sequence: CASSPGQGLAGELFF. The CDR3 DNA is TGTGCCAGCAGCCCCGGACAGGGATTGGCCGGGGAGCTGTTTTTT.

V usage is TRBV4-1 and J usage is TRBJ1-1; 9 bases match TRBD1. The CDR3 totals 17 residues. Trimming cost V 0 bases and J 4 bases; bases outside gene matches: 9. In germline, CDR1 is MGHRA, CDR2 YSYEKL. The CDR3 DNA reads as TGCGCCAGCAGCCAAGATTTCGTTAGGACAGGGGCCACTGAAGCTTTCTTT. Translated, it gives CASSQDFVRTGATEAFF.

The CDR3 reads CAISDPGTSGNTIYF. CDR3 DNA: TGTGCCATCAGTGACCCGGGGACTTCTGGAAACACCATATATTTT. The chain links TRBV10-3 to TRBJ1-3, with D perhaps matching TRBD1 (5 bases). CDR1 is ENHRY, CDR2 SYGVKD, per germline. The CDR3 has 15 residues. Trimming shortened V by 3 bases and J by 1 base, and 10 bases separated the two germline ends.

The chain recombines TRBV4-2 with TRBJ2-7; D possibly matches TRBD1 or TRBD2 (5 bases each). The ends were cut back, 4 bases at V and 5 bases at J, with 18 bases in the middle. The CDR3 sequence is 15 residues long. The germline gives CDR1 LGHNA, CDR2 YNFKEQ. In DNA, the CDR3 is TGTGCCAGCAGCCCCGACACCGGGACGAGAAACGAGCAGTACTTC. It codes for CASSPDTGTRNEQYF.

V gene TRBV10-2 combines with J gene TRBJ1-2, with D perhaps TRBD1 (5 bases). In germline, CDR1 is WSHSY, CDR2 SAAADI. V lost 5 bases, J lost 4 bases, and 8 bases lay in between. CDR3 length: 12 amino acids. The CDR3 nucleotides are TGCGCCAGCAGTCAAGGGACCTATGGCTACACCTTC. It specifies CASSQGTYGYTF.

The CDR3 here is CASRDRTFEQPQHF. The CDR3 nucleotides are TGTGCCAGTAGGGACAGGACCTTCGAGCAGCCCCAGCATTTT. The V and J genes are TRBV19 and TRBJ1-5, with 7 bases fitting TRBD1. Per the germline V gene, CDR1 is LNHDA and CDR2 is SQIVND (reference sequence). The J segment lost 7 bases and the V segment lost 6 bases, leaving 9 bases of the junction unmatched. The CDR3 runs to 14 residues.

This clone was detected only once. The chain carries TRBV4-2 and TRBJ2-1, with D possibly TRBD2 on 5 matching bases. The V gene's germline CDR1 is LGHNA and CDR2 YNFKEQ. The germline V and J ends were trimmed by 0 bases and 3 bases, with 18 bases remaining between them. The CDR3 covers 18 residues. The CDR3 DNA sequence: TGTGCCAGCAGCCAAGATAGTGCGGGCTTCTCCTACTACAATGAGCAGTTCTTC. It translates to CASSQDSAGFSYYNEQFF.

The chain recombines TRBV29-1 with TRBJ2-1; tentatively, D is TRBD1 (6 bases). The CDR3 is made up of 15 amino acids. Per germline, CDR1 SQVTM and CDR2 ANQGSEA. V was shortened by 0 bases and J by 10 bases, with 19 bases between the two germline ends. Here the CDR3 DNA reads TGCAGCGTTGAAGATCTTTCAGGGATAAGGGGGGAGCAGTTCTTC. Its protein is CSVEDLSGIRGEQFF.

This chain uses TRBV2 with TRBJ2-1; D remains unclear. CDR3 length: 14 residues. V dropped 4 bases and J dropped 5 bases, with 12 bases sitting between them. CDR1 SNHLY and CDR2 FYNNEI come from the germline V gene. In nucleotides, the CDR3 is TGTGCCAGCAGTGGGGCAAGGCCCAACAATGAGCAGTTCTTC. It translates to CASSGARPNNEQFF. The full variable domain, in which reference TRBV2 and TRBJ2-1 provide the parts outside the CDR3, is EPEVTQTPSHQVTQMGQEVILRCVPISNHLYFYWYRQILGQKVEFLVSFYNNEISEKSEIFDDQFSVERPDGSNFTLKIRSTKLEDSAMYFCASSGARPNNEQFFGPGTRLTVL.

The rearrangement uses TRBV6-4 and TRBJ1-3; TRBD1 is a possible D gene (6 bases). The CDR3 has 13 residues. Deletions cut 11 bases from V and 1 base from J, with 12 bases between. In germline, CDR1 is MRHNA, CDR2 SNTAGT. The CDR3 coding sequence is TGTGCCTCTGTCACAGGGTCTGGAAACACCATATATTTT. Translating gives CASVTGSGNTIYF.

This rearrangement joins TRBV18 to TRBJ1-2; a weak D match, TRBD1 (6 bases). CDR3 length: 15 residues. Deletions cut 1 base from V and 2 bases from J, with 11 bases between. Germline V gives CDR1 KGHSH, CDR2 LQKENI. The CDR3 spells CASSPRTAVNYGYTF. The CDR3 DNA reads as TGTGCCAGCTCACCACGGACAGCCGTAAACTATGGCTACACCTTC. Variable domain in full (rest from reference TRBV18 and TRBJ1-2): NAGVMQNPRHLVRRRGQEARLRCSPMKGHSHVYWYRQLPEEGLKFMVYLQKENIIDESGMPKERFSAEFPKEGPSILRIQQVVRGDSAAYFCASSPRTAVNYGYTFGSGTRLTVV.

The chain recombines TRBV15 with TRBJ2-7; 9 bases are a match to TRBD1. The ends lost 6 bases at V and 3 bases at J; junction bases unmatched: 9. This CDR3 has 15 residues. In germline, CDR1 is LNHNV, CDR2 YYDKDF (reference sequence). CDR3 amino acids: CATSATGGTLYEQYF. The CDR3 DNA sequence: TGTGCCACCAGTGCTACAGGGGGCACTCTCTACGAGCAGTACTTC. The variable domain in full, with the rest retrieved from reference TRBV15 and TRBJ2-7, is DAMVIQNPRYQVTQFGKPVTLSCSQTLNHNVMYWYQQKSSQAPKLLFHYYDKDFNNEADTPDNFQSRRPNTSFCFLDIRSPGLGDTAMYLCATSATGGTLYEQYFGPGTRLTVT.

Of note for this clone: No DNA is shown, since the ends of the CDR3 on it are uncertain; the CDR3 is the one TCRdb lists. The chain couples TRBV5-3 to TRBJ2-3. TRBV5-3 is marked as an open reading frame, function uncertain. The CDR3 has 13 amino acids, counting both end residues. This CDR3 reads CARSFGPGDTQYF.

This clone was counted once. The chain links TRBV9 to TRBJ1-1; the D is unclear. V was pared by 0 bases and J by 0 bases, with 6 bases between. The CDR3 consists of 14 residues. Per the germline V gene, CDR1 is SGDLS and CDR2 is YYNGEE. Here the CDR3 reads CASSVDLVNTEAFF. In DNA form, the CDR3 reads TGTGCCAGCAGCGTAGACTTAGTGAACACTGAAGCTTTCTTT.

The V and J genes are TRBV4-1 and TRBJ1-3; D not resolved. Trimming cost V 4 bases and J 2 bases, with 15 bases left between them. The CDR3 runs 16 residues. Per the germline V gene, CDR1 is MGHRA and CDR2 is YSYEKL. The CDR3 DNA sequence: TGCGCCAGCAGCCCTAGAGGAACTACTACTGGAAACACCATATATTTT. This translates into CASSPRGTTTGNTIYF.